A single sample is the source of the 5 T cell receptor beta chains below, sequenced in a study of T cells in Graves' hyperthyroidism and ophthalmopathy. TCR beta CDR3 sequences were amplified from RNA transcripts. The HTBI primer set drove a first-round RT-PCR of the TCR CDR3. From the multiplex PCR reads, TCRdb called clonotypes with MiXCR, one entry per CDR3 protein. The table records a few hundred thousand distinct CDR3 sequences, over 20% of them present only once. Input material: blood. These receptors all stem from a man aged 25 to 45 with Graves' ophthalmopathy.

This clonotype was seen more than once but under ten times. The CDR3 sequence: CASRGTRHLNEQFF. CDR3 DNA: TGTGCCAGCCGCGGGACCAGACATCTTAATGAGCAGTTCTTC. This chain joins TRBV12-3 or TRBV12-4 and TRBJ2-1, with D possibly matching TRBD2 (6 bases). V shed 8 bases and J shed 7 bases, with 18 bases lying between them. The CDR3 sequence is 14 residues long.

The chain couples TRBV15 to TRBJ2-1; D gene ambiguous. With 9 bases removed from V and 1 base from J, the gap between germline ends came to 10 bases. The germline gives CDR1 LNHNV, CDR2 YYDKDF (reference sequence). There are 13 residues in the CDR3. As DNA, the CDR3 is TGTGCCACGAATACCAGGTCCTACAATGAGCAGTTCTTC. Its translation is CATNTRSYNEQFF.

The V and J genes are TRBV24-1 and TRBJ2-1; 12 bases agree with TRBD2. V shed 3 bases, J shed 1 base, and the junction held 6 bases outside the gene matches. This CDR3 region has 18 residues. CDR1 KGHDR and CDR2 SFDVKD come from the germline V gene. CDR3 residues: CATSDTSGRTASYNEQFF. The CDR3 DNA reads TGTGCCACCAGTGATACTAGCGGGAGGACCGCATCCTACAATGAGCAGTTCTTC.

This clonotype was detected only a few times. The chain uses TRBV20-1 and TRBJ2-1; 10 bases are shared with TRBD2. CDR1 is DFQATT, CDR2 SNEGSKA, per germline (reference sequence). CDR3 size: 16 residues. The junction had 14 bases not matched to a gene; V was cut back by 4 bases and J by 8 bases. The CDR3 region has the DNA TGCAGTGCTATCCTAGTGACGGTAGCGGGAGGAGATGAGCAGTTCTTC. This sequence encodes CSAILVTVAGGDEQFF.

This chain connects TRBV5-1 to TRBJ2-1; 9 nucleotides align to TRBD2. The CDR3 is 18 residues long. Germline CDR1 SGHRS, CDR2 YFSETQ. With V trimmed by 3 bases and J by 6 bases, 16 bases remained unmatched. DNA for the CDR3: TGCGCCAGCAGCTGGGGGTTAGGCCTAGCGGGACCAGTCAATGAGCAGTTCTTC. Its translation is CASSWGLGLAGPVNEQFF.